This TCR beta chain is drawn from a study of regulatory T cells in long-lasting Graves disease. V shed 4 bases and J 8 bases; nucleotides not matched to a gene: 4. CDR1 and CDR2 from the germline V gene are SGHDN and FVKESK. This CDR3 contains 15 residues. This clonotype was observed many times. Combining iRepertoire HTBI primers with Arm-PCR of CDR3 regions, the authors built TCR beta libraries. TCRdb reanalysed the multiplex PCR reads using MiXCR and keeps one entry per CDR3 protein. The data hold over 350,000 distinct CDR3 sequences, with approximately 16% observed a single time. Time point here: newly diagnosed GD, antithyroid drugs for less than 3 months. The TCR library was prepared using RNA isolated from PBMCs. The peripheral blood volume drawn was approximately 9 milliliters, and it was collected into EDTA tubes. The same data also went into a second study, on T cells in Graves' hyperthyroidism and ophthalmopathy. As that study records: Most thyroid clonotypes with frequency above 0.001 were detected in blood.

Here the sequenced sample was peripheral blood mononuclear cells (PBMCs), taken at new diagnosis, from a patient treated with antithyroid drugs. The rearrangement joins TRBV14 to TRBJ2-1, with TRBD2 matching over 14 bases. This TCR derives from a woman in her thirties or forties with Graves disease. Written as DNA, the CDR3 is TGTGCCAGCAGCCGAGGGACTAGCGGGAGCTATGAGCAGTTCTTC. It specifies CASSRGTSGSYEQFF.